The subject of this entry is one T cell receptor (beta chain). This table comes from immunoSEQ multiplex PCR, and its TCRdb copy is limited to in-frame clones, with some not included. Counted here are around 280,000 clones, around 87% occurring once; the ten biggest clones make up 1.3%. This sample is drawn from a study of blood T cell repertoires in COVID-19. The CDR3 extends over 15 amino acids. The ends lost 4 bases at V and 4 bases at J; junction bases unmatched: 3. Germline loops: CDR1 SGHDT, CDR2 YYEEEE. The sequenced sample consisted of peripheral blood. This chain uses TRBV5-6 with TRBJ2-1; 12 positions match TRBD2. This clonotype was sampled from a man in his sixties or seventies with acute or convalescent COVID-19. The CDR3 DNA reads as TGTGCCAGCAGCCCGGGACTAGCGGGTTACAATGAGCAGTTCTTC. Its protein is CASSPGLAGYNEQFF.